Following are 23 T cell receptor beta chains from one sample sequenced in a study of PD-L1 blockade in urothelial cancer. Using immunoSEQ multiplex PCR, the repertoire was profiled, and TCRdb retains in-frame clones only, with some absent. The sample includes 50,000 to 55,000 clones, about 86% of them seen just once. Regarding time point: pretreatment peripheral blood. Sequenced material: PBMCs, taken around atezolizumab (anti-PD-L1) treatment. These receptors all come from a man aged 55 to 70 with urothelial cancer.

The chain has TRBV9 and TRBJ2-7; D call uncertain. Germline V gene lookup returns CDR1 SGDLS and CDR2 YYNGEE. V shed 0 bases and J shed 2 bases, with 9 bases lying between them. The length of the CDR3 is 14 residues. The CDR3 DNA follows: TGTGCCAGCAGCGTAGGTAGCAGCACCTACGAGCAGTACTTC. This sequence encodes CASSVGSSTYEQYF.

The V and J genes are TRBV28 and TRBJ2-2; 10 nucleotides agree with TRBD2. Losses at the gene ends were 6 bases for V and 6 bases for J; bases not matched to a gene: 13. This CDR3 comprises 17 residues. CDR1 is MDHEN, CDR2 SYDVKM, per germline. CDR3 sequence: CASSPGTLAGAAGELFF. DNA of the CDR3: TGTGCCAGCAGCCCTGGGACCCTAGCGGGGGCCGCCGGGGAGCTGTTTTTT.

This clone has only one observation. This rearrangement joins TRBV6-5 to TRBJ2-7, with D perhaps TRBD2 (5 bases). V lost 2 bases and J lost 5, with 19 bases in between. Germline V lookup: CDR1 MNHEY, CDR2 SVGAGI. There are 16 residues in the CDR3. Written as DNA, the CDR3 is TGTGCCAGCAGTTACATACTGACGGGGATGATGAACGAGCAGTACTTC. Translating gives CASSYILTGMMNEQYF.

This chain joins TRBV14 and TRBJ1-3; D might be TRBD1 (6 bases). CDR3 length equals 15 residues. Trimming left V 4 bases short and J 4 bases short, with 14 bases between. Germline CDR1 is SGHDN and CDR2 is FVKESK. The chain's CDR3 is CASSLRAGVGNTIYF. The CDR3 DNA follows: TGTGCCAGCAGCCTACGAGCAGGGGTCGGAAACACCATATATTTT. Full variable domain (outside the CDR3, taken from reference TRBV14 and TRBJ1-3): EAGVTQFPSHSVIEKGQTVTLRCDPISGHDNLYWYRRVMGKEIKFLLHFVKESKQDESGMPNNRFLAERTGGTYSTLKVQPAELEDSGVYFCASSLRAGVGNTIYFGEGSWLTVV.

The chain links TRBV6-5 to TRBJ2-1; 10 bases map to TRBD2. Germline trimming cut 7 bases from V and 4 bases from J; bases unmatched to any gene: 7. Germline values: CDR1 MNHEY, CDR2 SVGAGI. The CDR3 loop spans 15 amino acids. CDR3 sequence reads: CASTQSGGGYNEQFF. CDR3 nucleotides: TGTGCCAGCACCCAGAGCGGGGGGGGTTACAATGAGCAGTTCTTC.

V usage is TRBV15 and J usage is TRBJ2-7; 10 bases agree with TRBD1. Germline lookup yields CDR1 LNHNV and CDR2 YYDKDF (reference sequence). This CDR3 contains 16 residues. After removal of 1 base from V and 7 bases from J, the junction contained 10 bases not matched to a gene. This CDR3 is CATSRVRGTGAWEQYF. The CDR3, as DNA: TGTGCCACCAGCAGAGTGAGGGGGACAGGGGCTTGGGAGCAGTACTTC.

The rearrangement joins TRBV19 to TRBJ1-6; the D gene is possibly TRBD1 (5 bases). With 7 bases removed from V and 10 bases from J, the gap between germline ends came to 17 bases. CDR3 length: 14 amino acids. Germline V gives CDR1 LNHDA, CDR2 SQIVND (reference sequence). The CDR3, as DNA: TGTGCCAGTACCGCGGGACTCCAGACGTCACCCCTCCACTTT. Its translation: CASTAGLQTSPLHF.

The rearrangement links TRBV21-1 to TRBJ2-7; the D call in the table, TRBD2, was not verified against the DNA. TRBV21-1 is a pseudogene. This CDR3 has 14 amino acids. The CDR3 reads CASSAQQSGVKQYF. In DNA form, the CDR3 reads TGTGCCAGCAGCGCCCAACAGAGCGGGGTTAAGCAGTACTTC.

This chain connects TRBV6-5 to TRBJ1-2, with no clear D. This CDR3 comprises 15 residues. The germline V and J ends were trimmed by 7 bases and 4 bases, with 19 bases remaining between them. In germline, CDR1 is MNHEY, CDR2 SVGAGI. The CDR3, as DNA: TGTGCCAGCACCGAAGACTGGCGATTCCCCTATGGCTACACCTTC. This gives the protein CASTEDWRFPYGYTF.

The chain is built from TRBV5-6 and TRBJ1-2; D is unresolved. Germline V gives CDR1 SGHDT, CDR2 YYEEEE. V was clipped by 0 bases and J by 3 bases, with 9 bases between them. This CDR3 contains 14 residues. The CDR3 loop reads CASSLAGIDYGYTF. The CDR3 bases are TGTGCCAGCAGCTTGGCCGGGATTGACTATGGCTACACCTTC.

This clone appeared a single time. The rearrangement links TRBV5-4 to TRBJ1-2, with 9 bases lining up with TRBD1. From germline, CDR1 is SGHNT and CDR2 YYREEE (reference sequence). Losses at the gene ends were 5 bases for V and 0 bases for J; bases not matched to a gene: 5. This CDR3 has 15 amino acids. The CDR3, as DNA: TGTGCCAGCAGGTCCCGGGACAGGGCTAACTATGGCTACACCTTC. Protein: CASRSRDRANYGYTF.

This sequence joins TRBV29-1 and TRBJ1-1; D perhaps matches TRBD1 (6 bases). Germline V gives CDR1 SQVTM, CDR2 ANQGSEA. The CDR3 is made up of 15 amino acids. With 4 bases removed from V and 4 bases from J, the gap between germline ends came to 19 bases. The CDR3 here is CSVGGTSILVTEAFF. The CDR3 DNA follows: TGCAGCGTTGGAGGGACAAGTATATTGGTCACTGAAGCTTTCTTT.

The rearrangement links TRBV6-5 to TRBJ1-2; tentative D call: TRBD1 (5 bases). CDR1 is MNHEY, CDR2 SVGAGI, per germline. CDR3 length: 13 residues. Trimming took 6 bases from V and 5 from J, leaving 13 bases between them. The CDR3 region is CASRDSGGYGYTF. DNA for the CDR3: TGTGCCAGCAGGGACTCGGGGGGATATGGCTACACCTTC.

The V and J genes are TRBV5-1 and TRBJ2-1; TRBD2 is a possible D gene (6 bases). V shed 3 bases and J shed 7 bases, with 14 bases lying between them. Germline V gene sequence: CDR1 SGHRS, CDR2 YFSETQ. The CDR3 is 14 residues long. CDR3 protein: CASSSDGGVNEQFF. CDR3 sequence (DNA): TGCGCCAGCAGCTCCGACGGCGGGGTAAATGAGCAGTTCTTC.

The V call is TRBV9, the J call TRBJ1-2; D is possibly TRBD1 (5 bases). In germline, CDR1 is SGDLS, CDR2 YYNGEE. V gave up 3 bases and J gave up 2 bases, with 14 bases separating them. The length of the CDR3 is 15 residues. CDR3 protein: CASSASEGANYGYTF. CDR3 nucleotides: TGTGCCAGCAGCGCCAGTGAAGGGGCCAACTATGGCTACACCTTC.

This clone was seen only a few times. The V call is TRBV5-6, the J call TRBJ1-1; D unclear. CDR1 is SGHDT, CDR2 YYEEEE, per germline. The CDR3 loop spans 14 amino acids. Trimming stripped 2 bases from V and 0 bases from J, with 8 bases between. The CDR3 sequence: CASSFSVVNTEAFF. The CDR3 DNA sequence: TGTGCCAGCAGCTTTTCAGTCGTGAACACTGAAGCTTTCTTT.

This chain joins TRBV6-4 and TRBJ1-5; the D is unclear. The germline V gene has CDR1 MRHNA and CDR2 SNTAGT. CDR3 length: 15 residues. V lost 6 bases, J lost 0 bases, and 12 bases lay in between. CDR3: CASRREEASNQPQHF. The CDR3 DNA sequence: TGTGCCAGCAGGAGGGAGGAAGCTAGCAATCAGCCCCAGCATTTT.

V and J are TRBV11-3 and TRBJ2-4, with TRBD2 matching over 7 bases. Per the germline V gene, CDR1 is SGHNT and CDR2 is YENEEA. With 5 bases clipped from V and 7 bases from J, the junction kept 11 bases outside the gene matches. The CDR3 has 15 residues. The CDR3 loop is CASSTDPGRANIQYF. CDR3 bases: TGTGCCAGCAGCACCGACCCGGGGAGGGCGAACATTCAGTACTTC.

For the CDR3, the DNA is TGTGCCAGCAGTGACAGCGCCTACAATGAGCAGTTCTTC. Protein sequence: CASSDSAYNEQFF. The chain recombines TRBV6-4 with TRBJ2-1; D ambiguous. Germline CDR1 MRHNA, CDR2 SNTAGT. The length of the CDR3 is 13 residues. V shed 2 bases and J shed 2 bases, with 4 bases lying between them.

This chain joins TRBV7-7 and TRBJ2-6; the match to TRBD2 covers 7 bases. The junction had 1 base not matched to a gene; V was cut back by 11 bases and J by 0 bases. Germline V gene data show CDR1 as SSHAT and CDR2 as FNYEAQ (reference sequence). The CDR3 consists of 13 residues. The CDR3 loop reads CAWGGSGANVLTF. The CDR3 DNA follows: TGTGCCTGGGGGGGCTCTGGGGCCAACGTCCTGACTTTC.

This clone was seen more than once but under ten times. The V and J genes are TRBV27 and TRBJ1-1; D unclear. Germline V CDR1 and CDR2: MNHEY, SMNVEV (reference sequence). V gave up 3 bases and J gave up 1 base, with 6 bases separating them. This CDR3 region has 13 residues. The CDR3 bases are TGTGCCAGCAGTTTGAGGGAGAACACTGAAGCTTTCTTT. Amino acid sequence: CASSLRENTEAFF.

V usage is TRBV7-9 and J usage is TRBJ2-7, with 11 bases matching TRBD1. The CDR3 loop spans 15 amino acids. The V gene's germline CDR1 is SEHNR and CDR2 FQNEAQ (reference sequence). J lost 4 bases, V lost 5 bases, and 7 bases had no gene match. This CDR3 is CASSPGQGARYEQYF. In DNA form, the CDR3 reads TGTGCCAGCAGCCCAGGACAGGGGGCGAGGTACGAGCAGTACTTC.

The rearrangement links TRBV2 to TRBJ1-4, with D perhaps matching TRBD1 (6 bases). Trimming shortened V by 6 bases and J by 1 base, and 12 bases separated the two germline ends. The CDR3 is 15 residues long. Germline V gene lookup returns CDR1 SNHLY and CDR2 FYNNEI. The CDR3 reads CASRPIGGTNEKLFF. Here the CDR3 DNA reads TGTGCCAGCAGACCGATAGGGGGAACTAATGAAAAACTGTTTTTT.